Below, 3 T cell receptor beta chains from the same sample are listed, as sequenced in a study of shared clonotypes between healthy human individuals. Measured with immunoSEQ multiplex PCR; TCRdb has only the in-frame clones, and not every one. The repertoire holds around 450,000 clones, about 76% seen once, with under 15% in the top ten. Sequencing used PBMCs. Receptors originate from a woman in her forties in good health. Some clones in this sample may be carry-over from other donors' samples.

This clone has just a few counts. The DNA for the CDR3 is TGCGCCAGCAGCCGGGGACTAGCGGGAACCGGGGGACCCAAAGAGACCCAGTACTTC. It yields the protein CASSRGLAGTGGPKETQYF. The chain employs TRBV4-1 and TRBJ2-5; 13 nucleotides align to TRBD2. This CDR3 comprises 19 residues. Germline V gene lookup returns CDR1 MGHRA and CDR2 YSYEKL. V shed 4 bases, J shed 3 bases, and the junction held 14 bases outside the gene matches.

This chain connects TRBV7-9 to TRBJ2-7; 8 bases agree with TRBD1. Germline assignment: CDR1 SEHNR and CDR2 FQNEAQ (reference sequence). V was pared by 5 bases and J by 2 bases, with 8 bases of the junction left unmatched. The CDR3 contains 15 residues. CDR3 nucleotides: TGTGCCAGCAGCCTCGGGACAGGTTTAGCCTACGAGCAGTACTTC. It translates to CASSLGTGLAYEQYF.

The chain employs TRBV13 and TRBJ2-7; the match to TRBD2 covers 9 bases. The CDR3 consists of 15 residues. The germline V gene has CDR1 PRHDT and CDR2 FYEKMQ (reference sequence). Trimming removed 5 bases from V and 0 bases from J; junction bases left unmatched: 5. As DNA, the CDR3 is TGTGCCAGCAGCCCGGGTAGCGGGAGCTCCTACGAGCAGTACTTC. It is translated as CASSPGSGSSYEQYF.